This record concerns one TCR beta chain sequence. As yet, its antigen is unknown. The data are from a study of graft-versus-host responses after intestinal transplantation. Overall study: Transplant types were multivisceral, liver-intestinal, or isolated intestinal. Findings of the study overall: Early after transplant, HvG declines were associated with peak levels of circulating GvH clones.

Produced via immunoSEQ multiplex PCR; TCRdb's table is partial and in-frame only. This table has about 24,000 clones, 70% to 90% appearing once. The CDR3 has 13 residues. With V trimmed by 5 bases and J by 4 bases, 4 bases remained unmatched. Looked up from germline, CDR1 is GTSNPN and CDR2 is SVGIG (reference sequence). Sample: PBMCs, taken roughly 450 days after intestinal transplant. The gene calls are TRBV30 and TRBJ1-1, with 10 bases matching TRBD1. The TCR originated in a human patient who received an intestinal transplant, so some T cells may come from the graft donor. The CDR3 nucleotides read TGTGCCTGGGACCGGACAGGGGGCACTGAAGCTTTCTTT. This sequence encodes CAWDRTGGTEAFF.